This T cell receptor beta chain was captured by sequencing in a study of cytomegalovirus exposure and HLA in healthy donors. Points on this clone: The antigen remains undetermined.

Overall study findings and caveats: A later analysis found common viral pathogens apparently linked to several of the most significant clusters.

Samples came from healthy bone marrow donors. The primer mix had 60 Vbeta and 13 Jbeta primers. The method was immunoSEQ multiplex PCR; TCRdb's version includes in-frame clones alone and lacks a portion of them. The sample includes roughly 100,000 clones, about four fifths seen only once; the top ten take about 5%. V gave up 7 bases and J gave up 0 bases, with 9 bases separating them. The CDR3 totals 13 residues. Per germline, CDR1 LNHDA and CDR2 SQIVND (reference sequence). The specimen sequenced was PBMCs. The chain carries TRBV19 and TRBJ1-2; D unresolved. The source of this sequence is a woman between 40 and 55 years old in good health and CMV-seronegative. CDR3 sequence: CASTYSPNYGYTF. The CDR3 nucleotides read TGTGCCAGTACCTACAGTCCTAACTATGGCTACACCTTC. The entire variable domain, with the rest obtained from reference TRBV19 and TRBJ1-2, is as follows: DGGITQSPKYLFRKEGQNVTLSCEQNLNHDAMYWYRQDPGQGLRLIYYSQIVNDFQKGDIAEGYSVSREKKESFPLTVTSAQKNPTAFYLCASTYSPNYGYTFGSGTRLTVV.